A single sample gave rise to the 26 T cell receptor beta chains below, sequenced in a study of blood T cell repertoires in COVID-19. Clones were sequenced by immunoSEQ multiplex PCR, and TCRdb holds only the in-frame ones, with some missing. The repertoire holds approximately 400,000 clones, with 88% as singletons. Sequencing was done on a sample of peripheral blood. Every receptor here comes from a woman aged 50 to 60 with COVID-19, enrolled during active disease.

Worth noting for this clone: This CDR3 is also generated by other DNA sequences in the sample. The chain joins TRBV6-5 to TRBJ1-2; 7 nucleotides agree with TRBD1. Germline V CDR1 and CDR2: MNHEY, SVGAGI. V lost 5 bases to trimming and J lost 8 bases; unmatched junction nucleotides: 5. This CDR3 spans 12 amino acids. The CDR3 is CASSPTGNGYTF. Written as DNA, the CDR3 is TGTGCCAGCAGTCCGACAGGGAACGGCTACACCTTC.

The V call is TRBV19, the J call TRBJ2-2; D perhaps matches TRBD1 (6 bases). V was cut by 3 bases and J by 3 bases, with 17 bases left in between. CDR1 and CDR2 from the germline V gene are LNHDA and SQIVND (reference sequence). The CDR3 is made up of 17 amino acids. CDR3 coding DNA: TGTGCCAGTAGTATGGGGTGGGGGCGAGGGGACACCGGGGAGCTGTTTTTT. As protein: CASSMGWGRGDTGELFF.

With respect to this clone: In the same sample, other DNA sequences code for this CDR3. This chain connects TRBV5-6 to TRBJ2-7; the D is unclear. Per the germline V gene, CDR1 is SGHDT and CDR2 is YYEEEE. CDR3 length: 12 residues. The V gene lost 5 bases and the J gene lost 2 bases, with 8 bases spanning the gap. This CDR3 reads CASSLGAYEQYF. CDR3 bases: TGTGCCAGCAGTCTCGGAGCCTACGAGCAGTACTTC.

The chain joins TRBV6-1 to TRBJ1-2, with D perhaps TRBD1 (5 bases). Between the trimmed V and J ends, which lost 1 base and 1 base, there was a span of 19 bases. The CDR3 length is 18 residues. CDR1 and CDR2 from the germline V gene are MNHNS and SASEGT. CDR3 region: CASSEEGGATQINYGYTF. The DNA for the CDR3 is TGTGCCAGCAGTGAAGAGGGAGGGGCCACACAAATTAACTATGGCTACACCTTC.

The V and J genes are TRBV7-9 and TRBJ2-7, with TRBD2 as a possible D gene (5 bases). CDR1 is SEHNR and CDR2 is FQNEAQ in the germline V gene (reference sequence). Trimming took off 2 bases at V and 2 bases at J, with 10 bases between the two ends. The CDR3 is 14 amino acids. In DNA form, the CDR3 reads TGTGCCAGCAGCTTACTCGGAGGCACCTACGAGCAGTACTTC. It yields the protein CASSLLGGTYEQYF.

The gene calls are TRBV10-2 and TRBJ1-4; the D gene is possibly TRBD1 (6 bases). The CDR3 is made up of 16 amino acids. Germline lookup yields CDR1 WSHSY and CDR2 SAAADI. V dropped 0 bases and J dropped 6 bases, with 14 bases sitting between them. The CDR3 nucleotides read TGCGCCAGCAGTGAGTCGAGGGGGGGGGCGGATGAAAAACTGTTTTTT. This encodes CASSESRGGADEKLFF.

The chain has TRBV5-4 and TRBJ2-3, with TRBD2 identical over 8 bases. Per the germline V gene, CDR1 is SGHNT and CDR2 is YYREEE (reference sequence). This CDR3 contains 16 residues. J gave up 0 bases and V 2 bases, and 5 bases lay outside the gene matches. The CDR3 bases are TGTGCCAGCAGCTTACAAGCGGGGGCTAGCACAGATACGCAGTATTTT. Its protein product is CASSLQAGASTDTQYF.

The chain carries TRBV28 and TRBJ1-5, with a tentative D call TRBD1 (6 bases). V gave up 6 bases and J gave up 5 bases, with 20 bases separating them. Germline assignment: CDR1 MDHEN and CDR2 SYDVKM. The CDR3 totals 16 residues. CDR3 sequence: CASSQISGAYHQPQHF. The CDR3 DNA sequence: TGTGCCAGCAGCCAGATCTCAGGGGCCTACCATCAGCCCCAGCATTTT. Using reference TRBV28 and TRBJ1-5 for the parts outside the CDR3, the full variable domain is DVKVTQSSRYLVKRTGEKVFLECVQDMDHENMFWYRQDPGLGLRLIYFSYDVKMKEKGDIPEGYSVSREKKERFSLILESASTNQTSMYLCASSQISGAYHQPQHFGDGTRLSIL.

The DNA of the CDR3 is TGCGCCAGCAGCACACTAACAGGGGGCCAAGAGACCCAGTACTTC. This sequence encodes CASSTLTGGQETQYF. The chain has TRBV5-1 and TRBJ2-5; 8 positions match TRBD1. CDR3 length: 15 residues. The J segment lost 1 base and the V segment lost 4 bases, leaving 6 bases of the junction unmatched. Germline loops: CDR1 SGHRS, CDR2 YFSETQ.

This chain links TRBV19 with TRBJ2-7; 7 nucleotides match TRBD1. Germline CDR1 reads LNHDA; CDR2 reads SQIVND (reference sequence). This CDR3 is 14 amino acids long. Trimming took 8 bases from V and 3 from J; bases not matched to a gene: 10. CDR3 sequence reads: CASADRAGNYEQYF. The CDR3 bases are TGTGCCAGTGCAGACAGGGCTGGAAACTACGAGCAGTACTTC.

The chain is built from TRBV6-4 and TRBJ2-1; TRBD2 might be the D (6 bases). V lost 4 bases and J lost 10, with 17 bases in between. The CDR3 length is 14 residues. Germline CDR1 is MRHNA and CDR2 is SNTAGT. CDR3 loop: CASSGGDLREEQFF. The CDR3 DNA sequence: TGTGCCAGCAGTGGGGGGGATTTACGCGAGGAGCAGTTCTTC.

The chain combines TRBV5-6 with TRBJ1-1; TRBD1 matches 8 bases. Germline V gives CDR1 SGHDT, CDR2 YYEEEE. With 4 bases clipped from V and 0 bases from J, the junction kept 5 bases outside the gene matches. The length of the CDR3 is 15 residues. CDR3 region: CASSADRVMNTEAFF. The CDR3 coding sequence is TGTGCCAGCAGCGCGGACAGGGTGATGAACACTGAAGCTTTCTTT.

The CDR3 is CASSERGGHENTIYF. CDR3 DNA: TGTGCCAGCAGTGAACGCGGGGGGCATGAAAACACCATATATTTT. The chain joins TRBV6-1 to TRBJ1-3, with D maybe TRBD1 (6 bases). Trimming took 2 bases from V and 6 from J, leaving 14 bases between them. There are 15 residues in the CDR3. CDR1 is MNHNS, CDR2 SASEGT, per germline.

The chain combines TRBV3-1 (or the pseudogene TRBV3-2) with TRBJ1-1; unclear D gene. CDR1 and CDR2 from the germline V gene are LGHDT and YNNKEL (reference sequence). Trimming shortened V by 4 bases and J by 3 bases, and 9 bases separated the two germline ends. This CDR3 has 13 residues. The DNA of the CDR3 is TGTGCCAGCAGCCCGGAGAGAGACACTGAAGCTTTCTTT. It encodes CASSPERDTEAFF.

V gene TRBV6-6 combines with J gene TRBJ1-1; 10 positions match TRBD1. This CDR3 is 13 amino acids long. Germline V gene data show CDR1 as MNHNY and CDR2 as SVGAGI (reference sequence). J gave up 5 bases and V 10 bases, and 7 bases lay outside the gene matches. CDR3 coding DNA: TGTGCCACCGGACAGGGGGGTACGACTGAAGCTTTCTTT. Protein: CATGQGGTTEAFF.

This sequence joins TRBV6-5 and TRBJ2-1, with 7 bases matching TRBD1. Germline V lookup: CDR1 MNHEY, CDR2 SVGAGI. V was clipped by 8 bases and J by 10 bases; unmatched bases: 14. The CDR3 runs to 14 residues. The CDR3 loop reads CASSTTGTEKEQFF. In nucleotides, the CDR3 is TGTGCCAGCTCAACCACCGGGACAGAAAAAGAGCAGTTCTTC.

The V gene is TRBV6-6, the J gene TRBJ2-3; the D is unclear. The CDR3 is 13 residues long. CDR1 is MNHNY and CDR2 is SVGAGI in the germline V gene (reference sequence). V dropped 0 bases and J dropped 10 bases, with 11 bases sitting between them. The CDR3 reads CASSYSIATPQYF. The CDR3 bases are TGTGCCAGCAGTTACTCGATAGCCACTCCGCAGTATTTT.

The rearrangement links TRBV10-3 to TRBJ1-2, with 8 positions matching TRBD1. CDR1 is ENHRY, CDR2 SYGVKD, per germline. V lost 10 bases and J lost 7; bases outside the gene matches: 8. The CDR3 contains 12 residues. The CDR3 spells CATETGEGGYTF. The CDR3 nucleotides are TGTGCCACCGAGACAGGGGAGGGTGGCTACACCTTC.

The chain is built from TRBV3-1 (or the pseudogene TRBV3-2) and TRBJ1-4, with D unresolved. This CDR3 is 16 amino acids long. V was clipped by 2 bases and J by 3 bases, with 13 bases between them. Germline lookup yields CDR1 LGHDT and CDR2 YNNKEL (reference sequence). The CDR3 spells CASSQPDWRANEKLFF. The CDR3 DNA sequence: TGTGCCAGCAGCCAACCGGACTGGCGGGCTAATGAAAAACTGTTTTTT.

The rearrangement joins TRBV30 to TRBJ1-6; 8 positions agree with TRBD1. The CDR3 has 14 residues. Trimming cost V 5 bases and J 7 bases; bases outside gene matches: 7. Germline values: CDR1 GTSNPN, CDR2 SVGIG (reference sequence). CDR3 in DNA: TGTGCCTGGGGGTGGGGACAGGAAAATTCACCCCTCCACTTT. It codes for CAWGWGQENSPLHF. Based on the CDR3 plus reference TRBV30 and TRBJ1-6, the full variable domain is SQTIHQWPATLVQPVGSPLSLECTVEGTSNPNLYWYRQAAGRGLQLLFYSVGIGQISSEVPQNLSASRPQDRQFILSSKKLLLSDSGFYLCAWGWGQENSPLHFGNGTRLTVT.

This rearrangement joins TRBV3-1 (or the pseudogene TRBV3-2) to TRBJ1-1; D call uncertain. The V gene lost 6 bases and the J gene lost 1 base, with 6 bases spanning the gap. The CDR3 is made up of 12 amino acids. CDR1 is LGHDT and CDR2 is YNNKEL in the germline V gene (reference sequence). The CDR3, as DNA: TGTGCCAGCAGTAACAGGAACACTGAAGCTTTCTTT. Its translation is CASSNRNTEAFF.

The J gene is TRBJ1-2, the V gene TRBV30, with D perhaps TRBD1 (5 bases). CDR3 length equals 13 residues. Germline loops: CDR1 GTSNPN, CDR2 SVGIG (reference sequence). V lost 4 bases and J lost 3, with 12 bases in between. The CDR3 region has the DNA TGTGCCTGGAATCCGGGGGGGGACTATGGCTACACCTTC. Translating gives CAWNPGGDYGYTF.

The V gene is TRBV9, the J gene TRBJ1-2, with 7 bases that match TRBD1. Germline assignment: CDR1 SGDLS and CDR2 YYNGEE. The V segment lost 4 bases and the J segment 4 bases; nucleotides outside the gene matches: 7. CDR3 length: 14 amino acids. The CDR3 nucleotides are TGTGCCAGCAGCCCCCAGGGGACAGTCTATGGCTACACCTTC. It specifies CASSPQGTVYGYTF.

DNA for the CDR3: TGTGCCAGCACCGAGGGGGGAGGGAATGGCTACACCTTC. Translating it yields CASTEGGGNGYTF. The chain recombines TRBV25-1 with TRBJ1-2; D might be TRBD1 (6 bases). The V end lost 7 bases, the J end lost 6 bases, and 15 bases lay between the germline ends. Germline CDR1 is MGHDK and CDR2 is SYGVNS. The CDR3 is 13 amino acids.

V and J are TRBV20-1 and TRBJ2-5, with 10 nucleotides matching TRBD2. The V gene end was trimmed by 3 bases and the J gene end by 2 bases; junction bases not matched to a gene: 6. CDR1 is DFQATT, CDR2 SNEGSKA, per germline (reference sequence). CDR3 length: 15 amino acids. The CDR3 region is CSASRPSGGQETQYF. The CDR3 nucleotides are TGCAGTGCTAGTCGACCTAGCGGGGGACAAGAGACCCAGTACTTC.

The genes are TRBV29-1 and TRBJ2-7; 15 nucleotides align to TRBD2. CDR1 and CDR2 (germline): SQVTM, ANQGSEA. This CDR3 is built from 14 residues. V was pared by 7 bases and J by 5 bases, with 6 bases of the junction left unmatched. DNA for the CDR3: TGCAGCGGGCTGGGACTAGCGGGGGGAAACGAGCAGTACTTC. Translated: CSGLGLAGGNEQYF.